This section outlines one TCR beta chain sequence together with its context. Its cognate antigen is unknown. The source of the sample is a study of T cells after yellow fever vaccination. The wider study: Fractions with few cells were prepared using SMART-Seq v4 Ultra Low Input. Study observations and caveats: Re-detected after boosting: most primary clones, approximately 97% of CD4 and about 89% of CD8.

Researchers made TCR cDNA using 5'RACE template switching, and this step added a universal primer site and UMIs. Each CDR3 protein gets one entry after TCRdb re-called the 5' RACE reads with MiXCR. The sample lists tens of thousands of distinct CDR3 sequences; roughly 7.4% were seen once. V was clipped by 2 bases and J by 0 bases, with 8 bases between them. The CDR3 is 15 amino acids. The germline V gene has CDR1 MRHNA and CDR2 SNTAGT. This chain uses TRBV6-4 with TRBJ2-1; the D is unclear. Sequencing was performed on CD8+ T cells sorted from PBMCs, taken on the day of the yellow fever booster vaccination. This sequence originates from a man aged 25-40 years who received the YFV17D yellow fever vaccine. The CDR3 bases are TGTGCCAGCAGTGACACGGAGAGCTCCTACAATGAGCAGTTCTTC. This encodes CASSDTESSYNEQFF.